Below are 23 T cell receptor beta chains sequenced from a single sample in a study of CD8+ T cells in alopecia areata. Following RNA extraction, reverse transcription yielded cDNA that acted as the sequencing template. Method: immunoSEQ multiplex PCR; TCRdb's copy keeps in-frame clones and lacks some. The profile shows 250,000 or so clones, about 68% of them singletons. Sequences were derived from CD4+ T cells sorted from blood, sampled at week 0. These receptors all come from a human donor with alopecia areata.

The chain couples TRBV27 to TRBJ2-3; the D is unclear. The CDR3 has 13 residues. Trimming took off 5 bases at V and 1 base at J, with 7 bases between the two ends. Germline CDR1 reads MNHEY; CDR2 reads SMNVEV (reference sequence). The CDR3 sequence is CASSSQGTDTQYF. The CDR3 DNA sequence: TGTGCCAGCAGTAGCCAGGGCACAGATACGCAGTATTTT.

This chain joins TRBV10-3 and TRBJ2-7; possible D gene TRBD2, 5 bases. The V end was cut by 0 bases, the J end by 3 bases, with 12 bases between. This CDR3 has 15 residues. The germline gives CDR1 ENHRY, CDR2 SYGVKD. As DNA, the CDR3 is TGTGCCATCAGTGAGTCTAGGTCCGGAGGCTACGAGCAGTACTTC. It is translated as CAISESRSGGYEQYF.

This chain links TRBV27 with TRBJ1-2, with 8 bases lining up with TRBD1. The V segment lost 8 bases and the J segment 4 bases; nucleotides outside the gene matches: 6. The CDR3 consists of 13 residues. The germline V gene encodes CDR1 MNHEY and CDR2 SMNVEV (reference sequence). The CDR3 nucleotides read TGTGCCAGCGGTGCTCAGGGGGCCTATGGCTACACCTTC. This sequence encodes CASGAQGAYGYTF.

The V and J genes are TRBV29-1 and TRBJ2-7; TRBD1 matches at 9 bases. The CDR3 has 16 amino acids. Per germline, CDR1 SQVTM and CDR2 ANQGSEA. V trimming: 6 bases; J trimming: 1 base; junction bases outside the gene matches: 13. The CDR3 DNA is TGCAGCGTGGGGGGACAGGGTCCCGATGGGTCCTACGAGCAGTACTTC. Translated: CSVGGQGPDGSYEQYF.

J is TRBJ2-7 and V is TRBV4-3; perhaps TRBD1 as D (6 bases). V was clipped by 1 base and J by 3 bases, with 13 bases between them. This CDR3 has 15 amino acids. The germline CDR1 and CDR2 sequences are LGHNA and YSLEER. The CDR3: CASSQGRTALYEQYF. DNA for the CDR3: TGCGCCAGCAGCCAAGGGCGGACAGCTCTCTACGAGCAGTACTTC.

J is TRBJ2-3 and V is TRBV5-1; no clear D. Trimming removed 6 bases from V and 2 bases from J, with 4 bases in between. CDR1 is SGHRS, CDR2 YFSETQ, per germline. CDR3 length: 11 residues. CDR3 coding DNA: TGCGCCAGCACCGACACAGATACGCAGTATTTT. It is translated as CASTDTDTQYF. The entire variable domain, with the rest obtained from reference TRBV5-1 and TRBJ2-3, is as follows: KAGVTQTPRYLIKTRGQQVTLSCSPISGHRSVSWYQQTPGQGLQFLFEYFSETQRNKGNFPGRFSGRQFSNSRSEMNVSTLELGDSALYLCASTDTDTQYFGPGTRLTVL.

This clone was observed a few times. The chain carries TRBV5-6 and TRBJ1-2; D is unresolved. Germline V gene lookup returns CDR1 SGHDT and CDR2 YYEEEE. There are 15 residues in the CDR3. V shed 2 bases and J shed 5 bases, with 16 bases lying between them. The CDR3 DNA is TGTGCCAGCAGCTTCAAGACTCGGCCCGTATATGGCTACACCTTC. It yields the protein CASSFKTRPVYGYTF. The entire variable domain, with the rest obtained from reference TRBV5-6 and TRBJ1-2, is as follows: DAGVTQSPTHLIKTRGQQVTLRCSPKSGHDTVSWYQQALGQGPQFIFQYYEEEERQRGNFPDRFSGHQFPNYSSELNVNALLLGDSALYLCASSFKTRPVYGYTFGSGTRLTVV.

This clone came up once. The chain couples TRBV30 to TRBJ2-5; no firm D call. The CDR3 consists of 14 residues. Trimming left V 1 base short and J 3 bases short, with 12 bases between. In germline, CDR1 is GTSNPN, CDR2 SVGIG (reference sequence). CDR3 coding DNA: TGTGCCTGGAGTGAGGGCTTCTCTGAAGAGACCCAGTACTTC. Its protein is CAWSEGFSEETQYF.

Written as DNA, the CDR3 is TGTGCCAGCAGCTCTTCAGGGTTGTCTAATGAAAAACTGTTTTTT. Protein product: CASSSSGLSNEKLFF. The genes are TRBV7-2 and TRBJ1-4; tentatively, D is TRBD1 (5 bases). Germline CDR1 reads SGHTA; CDR2 reads FQGNSA. Trimming took off 4 bases at V and 3 bases at J, with 12 bases between the two ends. The CDR3 runs 15 residues.

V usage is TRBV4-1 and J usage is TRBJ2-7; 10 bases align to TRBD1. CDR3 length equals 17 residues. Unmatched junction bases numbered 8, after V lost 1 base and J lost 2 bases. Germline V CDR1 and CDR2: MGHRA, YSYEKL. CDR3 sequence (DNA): TGCGCCAGCAGCCAAGGGACCCGGGACAGGGGCGCCTACGAGCAGTACTTC. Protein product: CASSQGTRDRGAYEQYF.

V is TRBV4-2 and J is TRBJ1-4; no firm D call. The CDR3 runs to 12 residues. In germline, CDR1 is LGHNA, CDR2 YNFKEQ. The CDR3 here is CASAEFGEKLFF. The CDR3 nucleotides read TGTGCATCAGCGGAATTTGGTGAAAAACTGTTTTTT.

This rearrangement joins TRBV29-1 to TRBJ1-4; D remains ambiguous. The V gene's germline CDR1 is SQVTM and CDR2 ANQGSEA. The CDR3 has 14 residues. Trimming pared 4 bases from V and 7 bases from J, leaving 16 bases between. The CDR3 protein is CSVGTLPLIEKLFF. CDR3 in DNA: TGCAGCGTTGGTACCCTCCCTTTGATTGAAAAACTGTTTTTT.

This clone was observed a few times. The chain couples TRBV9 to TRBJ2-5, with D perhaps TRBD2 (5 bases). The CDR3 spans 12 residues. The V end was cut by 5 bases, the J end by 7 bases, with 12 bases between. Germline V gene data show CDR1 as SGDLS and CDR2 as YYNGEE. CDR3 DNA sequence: TGTGCCAGCAGGGGCCTCGAGGGGACCCAGTACTTC. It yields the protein CASRGLEGTQYF.

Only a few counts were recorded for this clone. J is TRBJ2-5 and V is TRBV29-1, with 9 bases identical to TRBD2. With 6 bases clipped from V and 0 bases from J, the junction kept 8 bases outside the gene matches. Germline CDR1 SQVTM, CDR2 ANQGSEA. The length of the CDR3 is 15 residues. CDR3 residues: CSVPGASGDQETQYF. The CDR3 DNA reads TGCAGCGTCCCCGGGGCTAGCGGGGACCAAGAGACCCAGTACTTC. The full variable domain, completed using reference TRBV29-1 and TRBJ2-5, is SAVISQKPSRDICQRGTSLTIQCQVDSQVTMMFWYRQQPGQSLTLIATANQGSEATYESGFVIDKFPISRPNLTFSTLTVSNMSPEDSSIYLCSVPGASGDQETQYFGPGTRLLVL.

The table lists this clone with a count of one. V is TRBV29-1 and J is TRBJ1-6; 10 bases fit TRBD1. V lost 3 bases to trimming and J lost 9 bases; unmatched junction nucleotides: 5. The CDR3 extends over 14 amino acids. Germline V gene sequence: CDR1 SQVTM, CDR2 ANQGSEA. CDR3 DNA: TGCAGCGTTGATGTGACAGGGGGCGGTTCACCCCTCCACTTT. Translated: CSVDVTGGGSPLHF.

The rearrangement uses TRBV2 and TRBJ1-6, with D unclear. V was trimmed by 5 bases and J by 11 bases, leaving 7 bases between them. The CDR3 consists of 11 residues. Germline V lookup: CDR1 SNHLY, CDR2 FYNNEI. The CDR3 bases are TGTGCCAGCAGTCAAGGTACACCCCTCCACTTT. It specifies CASSQGTPLHF.

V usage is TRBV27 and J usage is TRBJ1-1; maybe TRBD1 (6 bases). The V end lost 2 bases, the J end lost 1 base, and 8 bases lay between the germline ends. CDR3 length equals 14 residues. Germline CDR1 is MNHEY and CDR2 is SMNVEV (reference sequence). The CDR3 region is CASSLLGQNTEAFF. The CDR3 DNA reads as TGTGCCAGCAGTTTACTGGGACAGAACACTGAAGCTTTCTTT.

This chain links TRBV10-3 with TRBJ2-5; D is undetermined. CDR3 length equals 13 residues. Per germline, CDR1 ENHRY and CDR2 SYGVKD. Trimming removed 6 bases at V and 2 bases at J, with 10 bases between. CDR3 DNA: TGTGCCATCAGCCGAGACACTCAAGAGACCCAGTACTTC. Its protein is CAISRDTQETQYF.

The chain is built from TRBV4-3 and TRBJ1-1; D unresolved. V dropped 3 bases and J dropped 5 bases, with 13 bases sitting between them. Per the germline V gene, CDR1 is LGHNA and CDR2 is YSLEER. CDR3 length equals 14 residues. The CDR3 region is CASSQRVGKTEAFF. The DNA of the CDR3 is TGCGCCAGCAGCCAGAGGGTTGGGAAAACTGAAGCTTTCTTT.

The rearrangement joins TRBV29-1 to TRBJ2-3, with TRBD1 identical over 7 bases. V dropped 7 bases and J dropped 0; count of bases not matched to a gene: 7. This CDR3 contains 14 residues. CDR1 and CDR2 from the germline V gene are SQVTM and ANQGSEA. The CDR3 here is CSGRTGQSTDTQYF. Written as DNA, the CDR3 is TGCAGCGGTAGGACAGGCCAAAGCACAGATACGCAGTATTTT.

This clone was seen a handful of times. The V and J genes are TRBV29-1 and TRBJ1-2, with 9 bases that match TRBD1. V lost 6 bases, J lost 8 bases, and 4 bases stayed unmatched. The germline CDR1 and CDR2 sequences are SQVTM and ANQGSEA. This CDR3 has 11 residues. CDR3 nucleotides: TGCAGCGTCACACAGGGGGCAGGCTACACCTTC. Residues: CSVTQGAGYTF.

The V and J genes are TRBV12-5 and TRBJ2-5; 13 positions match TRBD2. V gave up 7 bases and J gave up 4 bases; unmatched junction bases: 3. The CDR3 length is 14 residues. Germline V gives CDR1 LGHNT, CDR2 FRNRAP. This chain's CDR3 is CASARTSGGETQYF. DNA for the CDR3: TGTGCTAGTGCCAGGACTAGCGGGGGAGAGACCCAGTACTTC. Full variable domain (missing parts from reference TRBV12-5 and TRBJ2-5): DARVTQTPRHKVTEMGQEVTMRCQPILGHNTVFWYRQTMMQGLELLAYFRNRAPLDDSGMPKDRFSAEMPDATLATLKIQPSEPRDSAVYFCASARTSGGETQYFGPGTRLLVL.

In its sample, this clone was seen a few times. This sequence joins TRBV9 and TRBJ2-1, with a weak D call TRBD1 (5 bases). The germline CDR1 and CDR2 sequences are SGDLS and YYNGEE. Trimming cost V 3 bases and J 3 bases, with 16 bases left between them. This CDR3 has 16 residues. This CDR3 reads CASSAGQRVDYNEQFF. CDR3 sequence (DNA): TGTGCCAGCAGCGCCGGACAACGGGTGGACTACAATGAGCAGTTCTTC.